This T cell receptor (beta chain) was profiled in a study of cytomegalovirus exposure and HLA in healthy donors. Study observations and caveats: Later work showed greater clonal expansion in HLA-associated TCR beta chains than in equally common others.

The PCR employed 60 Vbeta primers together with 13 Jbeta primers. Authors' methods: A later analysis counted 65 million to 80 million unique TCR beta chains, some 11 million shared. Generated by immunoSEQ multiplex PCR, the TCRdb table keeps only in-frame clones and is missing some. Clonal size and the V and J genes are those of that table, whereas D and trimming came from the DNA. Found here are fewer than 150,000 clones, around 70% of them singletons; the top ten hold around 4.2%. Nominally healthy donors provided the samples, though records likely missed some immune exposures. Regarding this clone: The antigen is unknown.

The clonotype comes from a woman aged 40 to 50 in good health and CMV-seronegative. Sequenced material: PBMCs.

CDR3 nucleotide sequence: TGTGCCAGCAGCTTAGTGGCTAGCGGGACTGTCGAGCAGTTCTTC. As protein: CASSLVASGTVEQFF. The V and J genes are TRBV7-9 and TRBJ2-1, with 9 nucleotides matching TRBD2. CDR1 SEHNR and CDR2 FQNEAQ come from the germline V gene (reference sequence). V shed 1 base and J 10 bases; nucleotides not matched to a gene: 8. The CDR3 length is 15 residues.